This passage covers 32 T cell receptor beta chains from one sample sequenced in a study of blood T cells in healthy people across ages. Through a sample-barcoded 5' primer and a J-beta primer mix, a second PCR was run for roughly 7 to 12 cycles. TCRdb called the 5' RACE reads again in MiXCR, with one record for every CDR3 protein. The data hold hundreds of thousands of distinct CDR3 sequences, with around 24% observed a single time. These same records also appear under a second study, on T cells of mothers and their children.

Source material: blood. All receptors come from a boy aged 5-17 years in good health.

This clonotype has only a few counts. The genes are TRBV12-3 or TRBV12-4 and TRBJ1-4; possibly TRBD1 for D (6 bases). The V and J ends lost 8 bases and 7 bases respectively, with 20 bases between them. The CDR3 is 15 amino acids. CDR3 sequence (DNA): TGTGCCAGCGATAGGGGGGATGCTCGTGGTGAAAAACTGTTTTTT. Its translation is CASDRGDARGEKLFF.

The chain uses TRBV28 and TRBJ2-3; D possibly matches TRBD1 or TRBD2 (5 bases each). Germline loops: CDR1 MDHEN, CDR2 SYDVKM. The CDR3 has 16 amino acids. Between the trimmed V and J ends, which lost 8 bases and 2 bases, there was a span of 20 bases. The CDR3 protein is CASGPGRLPSTDTQYF. CDR3 DNA: TGTGCCAGCGGACCGGGACGGCTACCCTCCACAGATACGCAGTATTTT.

This clonotype occurred a few times. This chain uses TRBV5-1 with TRBJ2-5; the D gene is possibly TRBD2 (6 bases). The germline CDR1 and CDR2 sequences are SGHRS and YFSETQ. The V gene lost 2 bases and the J gene lost 2 bases, with 16 bases spanning the gap. The CDR3 extends over 16 amino acids. The CDR3 region is CASSLIGGSAQETQYF. As DNA, the CDR3 is TGCGCCAGCAGCTTAATAGGAGGGTCGGCTCAAGAGACCCAGTACTTC.

The chain has TRBV6-2 or TRBV6-3 and TRBJ2-7; 11 nucleotides agree with TRBD2. CDR3 size: 17 residues. Germline V gene lookup returns CDR1 MNHEY and CDR2 SVGEGT. V lost 0 bases to trimming and J lost 2 bases; unmatched junction nucleotides: 6. In DNA form, the CDR3 reads TGTGCCAGCAGTTACTCGGTCACTAGCGGGAGCGCCTACGAGCAGTACTTC. This gives the protein CASSYSVTSGSAYEQYF.

This rearrangement joins TRBV4-2 to TRBJ1-6; D unclear. The germline CDR1 and CDR2 sequences are LGHNA and YNFKEQ. CDR3 length equals 15 residues. The V and J ends lost 4 bases and 7 bases respectively, with 14 bases between them. The CDR3 sequence: CASSPIEVRNSPLHF. CDR3 nucleotide sequence: TGTGCCAGCAGCCCAATAGAGGTTAGGAATTCACCCCTCCACTTT.

This rearrangement joins TRBV5-1 to TRBJ1-4, with a weak D call TRBD1 (6 bases). With 4 bases removed from V and 0 bases from J, the gap between germline ends came to 13 bases. This CDR3 has 16 amino acids. The germline gives CDR1 SGHRS, CDR2 YFSETQ. CDR3 sequence reads: CASSLDSLTTNEKLFF. CDR3 in DNA: TGCGCCAGCAGCCTGGACAGCCTTACAACTAATGAAAAACTGTTTTTT.

This clonotype turned up a few times. The rearrangement uses TRBV27 and TRBJ2-7; either TRBD1 or TRBD2 may supply D (5 bases each). Germline loops: CDR1 MNHEY, CDR2 SMNVEV (reference sequence). Trimming pared 3 bases from V and 3 bases from J, leaving 15 bases between. The CDR3 consists of 15 residues. CDR3 bases: TGTGCCAGCAGTTTGAACCCCGGGACCCACTACGAGCAGTACTTC. As protein: CASSLNPGTHYEQYF.

The chain is built from TRBV28 and TRBJ2-2; 8 positions match TRBD1. The germline V gene encodes CDR1 MDHEN and CDR2 SYDVKM. V was clipped by 4 bases and J by 7 bases; unmatched bases: 8. This CDR3 is 15 amino acids long. The CDR3 bases are TGTGCCAGCAGTTCGACAGGGGTACATGGCGGGGAGCTGTTTTTT. Translating gives CASSSTGVHGGELFF.

The chain joins TRBV27 to TRBJ2-6; weak D call: TRBD1 (5 bases). V lost 7 bases to trimming and J lost 3 bases, with 19 bases between them. The CDR3 runs to 17 residues. Per germline, CDR1 MNHEY and CDR2 SMNVEV (reference sequence). The chain's CDR3 is CASTLSQGASGANVLTF. The CDR3 DNA reads as TGTGCCAGCACCCTTTCTCAAGGGGCGAGTGGGGCCAACGTCCTGACTTTC.

This rearrangement joins TRBV4-1 to TRBJ1-5; D gene ambiguous. The CDR3 totals 16 residues. Trimming cost V 1 base and J 6 bases, with 16 bases left between them. CDR1 is MGHRA and CDR2 is YSYEKL in the germline V gene. The CDR3 nucleotides read TGCGCCAGCAGCCAAGTTAGAGGCACTCGGGGTCAGCCCCAGCATTTT. This codes for CASSQVRGTRGQPQHF.

This chain connects TRBV5-1 to TRBJ1-3; no reliable D call. This CDR3 comprises 17 residues. CDR1 is SGHRS, CDR2 YFSETQ, per germline. With 4 bases removed from V and 0 bases from J, the gap between germline ends came to 17 bases. This CDR3 is CASSPEIGGSSGNTIYF. The CDR3 bases are TGCGCCAGCAGCCCTGAGATAGGTGGATCCTCTGGAAACACCATATATTTT.

The chain has TRBV3-1 and TRBJ1-1, with D unclear. CDR1 is LGHDT, CDR2 YNNKEL, per germline (reference sequence). Trimming shortened V by 0 bases and J by 0 bases, and 8 bases separated the two germline ends. This CDR3 is built from 15 residues. DNA for the CDR3: TGTGCCAGCAGCCAAGACTCGGTCATGAACACTGAAGCTTTCTTT. Translating gives CASSQDSVMNTEAFF. The full variable domain, in which reference TRBV3-1 and TRBJ1-1 provide the parts outside the CDR3, is DTAVSQTPKYLVTQMGNDKSIKCEQNLGHDTMYWYKQDSKKFLKIMFSYNNKELIINETVPNRFSPKSPDKAHLNLHINSLELGDSAVYFCASSQDSVMNTEAFFGQGTRLTVV.

This chain connects TRBV27 to TRBJ1-1, with a possible D match to TRBD1 (5 bases). The CDR3 spans 15 residues. Germline assignment: CDR1 MNHEY and CDR2 SMNVEV (reference sequence). The V gene lost 6 bases and the J gene lost 5 bases, with 19 bases spanning the gap. The CDR3, as DNA: TGTGCCAGCAGGGGAAGAATGTTGAGGGGAACTGAAGCTTTCTTT. Residues: CASRGRMLRGTEAFF.

This clonotype appeared a few times. The rearrangement links TRBV3-1 to TRBJ2-4; a weak D match, TRBD2 (6 bases). This CDR3 spans 16 amino acids. Looked up from germline, CDR1 is LGHDT and CDR2 is YNNKEL (reference sequence). With 4 bases removed from V and 3 bases from J, the gap between germline ends came to 16 bases. The CDR3 DNA follows: TGTGCCAGCAGCCTCGATAGGCGGACTAACAAAAACATTCAGTACTTC. It yields the protein CASSLDRRTNKNIQYF.

In DNA, the CDR3 is TGCGCCAGCAGCCGGATACAGTACAATGAGCAGTTCTTC. This gives the protein CASSRIQYNEQFF. J is TRBJ2-1 and V is TRBV4-3; no clear D. CDR3 size: 13 residues. Germline V lookup: CDR1 LGHNA, CDR2 YSLEER. V was cut by 4 bases and J by 4 bases, with 8 bases left in between.

The rearrangement uses TRBV21-1 and TRBJ2-3; TRBD1 was called by the table and not checked on the DNA. TRBV21-1 is labeled a pseudogene. This CDR3 region has 15 residues. CDR3 loop: CASSKRGAGTDTQYF. The CDR3 nucleotides are TGTGCCAGCAGCAAACGGGGGGCAGGCACAGATACGCAGTATTTT.

This clonotype was recorded a few times. V gene TRBV7-6 combines with J gene TRBJ1-2; possibly TRBD1 for D (6 bases). Germline CDR1 SGHVS, CDR2 FNYEAQ. V lost 4 bases to trimming and J lost 3 bases, with 12 bases between them. This CDR3 has 14 residues. CDR3 nucleotide sequence: TGTGCCAGCAGCTCAGGGGAGGTCCACTATGGCTACACCTTC. The encoded protein is CASSSGEVHYGYTF.

This clonotype showed up just a few times. V and J are TRBV29-1 and TRBJ1-1; D ambiguous. CDR3 length equals 13 residues. Germline values: CDR1 SQVTM, CDR2 ANQGSEA. Between the trimmed V and J ends, which lost 6 bases and 2 bases, there was a span of 13 bases. CDR3 in amino acids: CSVKGGFNTEAFF. DNA for the CDR3: TGCAGCGTCAAGGGAGGATTCAACACTGAAGCTTTCTTT.

The gene calls are TRBV5-1 and TRBJ2-5; maybe TRBD2 (6 bases). The end of the DNA fits TRBJ2-1 better, so the J call may be wrong. There are 13 residues in the CDR3. Germline CDR1 reads SGHRS; CDR2 reads YFSETQ. The CDR3 spells CASSYKPGAKQFF. As DNA, the CDR3 is TGCGCCAGCAGCTATAAGCCGGGAGCGAAGCAGTTCTTC.

This clonotype was observed a handful of times. The genes are TRBV6-2 or TRBV6-3 and TRBJ2-1, with a weak D call TRBD1 (5 bases). Germline V gene sequence: CDR1 MNHEY, CDR2 SVGEGT. The CDR3 spans 15 residues. Trimming took off 4 bases at V and 6 bases at J, with 16 bases between the two ends. CDR3 bases: TGTGCCAGCAGTTCCGTCCCGGCAGGGATCAATGAGCAGTTCTTC. Translation gives CASSSVPAGINEQFF.

This chain links TRBV9 with TRBJ2-5; tentative D call: TRBD2 (6 bases). V was clipped by 2 bases and J by 5 bases, with 10 bases between them. The length of the CDR3 is 13 residues. The germline CDR1 and CDR2 sequences are SGDLS and YYNGEE. CDR3 protein: CASSVSGYETQYF. In DNA, the CDR3 is TGTGCCAGCAGCGTCAGCGGGTATGAGACCCAGTACTTC. Drawing the rest from reference TRBV9 and TRBJ2-5, the complete variable domain is DSGVTQTPKHLITATGQRVTLRCSPRSGDLSVYWYQQSLDQGLQFLIQYYNGEERAKGNILERFSAQQFPDLHSELNLSSLELGDSALYFCASSVSGYETQYFGPGTRLLVL.

The chain has TRBV27 and TRBJ2-1; 9 bases match TRBD1. V shed 3 bases and J 4 bases; nucleotides not matched to a gene: 4. CDR1 is MNHEY and CDR2 is SMNVEV in the germline V gene (reference sequence). This CDR3 comprises 15 residues. The CDR3 here is CASSFYRGQYNEQFF. The CDR3 DNA sequence: TGTGCCAGCAGTTTTTACAGGGGGCAGTACAATGAGCAGTTCTTC.

On this clonotype itself: The junction departs from germline at one end; a sequencing error may be responsible. The chain employs TRBV20-1 and TRBJ2-1, with D perhaps TRBD1 (6 bases). Germline loops: CDR1 DFQATT, CDR2 SNEGSKA (reference sequence). The CDR3 consists of 10 residues. CDR3 DNA: TGCAGTGCTAGAGATACAGGGCGGTACTTC. It yields the protein CSARDTGRYF.

The sample holds a few counts of this clonotype. The chain combines TRBV29-1 with TRBJ1-2; 7 bases map to TRBD1. Germline V CDR1 and CDR2: SQVTM, ANQGSEA. This CDR3 comprises 15 residues. V shed 7 bases and J 0 bases; nucleotides not matched to a gene: 11. CDR3 coding DNA: TGCAGCGCCCAGAGAGGACAGGCGACTAACTATGGCTACACCTTC. This codes for CSAQRGQATNYGYTF.

The chain has TRBV6-2 or TRBV6-3 and TRBJ1-1; maybe TRBD1 (6 bases). CDR1 is MNHEY and CDR2 is SVGEGT in the germline V gene. The CDR3 contains 13 residues. Trimming left V 6 bases short and J 4 bases short, with 12 bases between. The CDR3 spells CASRTQGFTEAFF. DNA for the CDR3: TGTGCCAGCAGAACCCAGGGGTTCACTGAAGCTTTCTTT.

The chain links TRBV6-1 to TRBJ2-5, with 11 positions matching TRBD2. The end of the DNA fits TRBJ2-7 better, so the J call may be wrong. From germline, CDR1 is MNHNS and CDR2 SASEGT. The length of the CDR3 is 14 residues. The CDR3 protein is CASIAGTSGYEQYF. CDR3 coding DNA: TGTGCCAGCATCGCCGGGACTAGCGGCTACGAGCAGTACTTC.

This clonotype has a handful of counts. The chain carries TRBV10-3 and TRBJ2-3; 11 bases map to TRBD2. The CDR3 loop spans 16 amino acids. Germline CDR1 is ENHRY and CDR2 is SYGVKD. V gave up 8 bases and J gave up 0 bases; unmatched junction bases: 7. The DNA for the CDR3 is TGTGCCATCCTGGCTAGCGGGAGGACTAGCACAGATACGCAGTATTTT. Protein: CAILASGRTSTDTQYF.

About this clonotype itself: Since a much larger clone is just one base distant, this may be a read error. This sequence joins TRBV20-1 and TRBJ1-2, with TRBD1 matching over 7 bases. V dropped 3 bases and J dropped 4; count of bases not matched to a gene: 2. Germline CDR1 reads DFQATT; CDR2 reads SNEGSKA (reference sequence). The CDR3 contains 12 residues. This CDR3 is CSARGQTYGYTF. The DNA for the CDR3 is TGCAGTGCTAGGGGACAGACCTATGGCTACACCTTC.

Remarks on this clonotype: At one end the junction does not follow the germline gene, possibly because of a read error. This chain joins TRBV4-1 and TRBJ2-7; D may match TRBD1 or TRBD2 (5 bases each). With the DNA end fitting TRBJ2-1 better, the J assignment may be wrong. CDR3 length: 15 amino acids. CDR1 is MGHRA and CDR2 is YSYEKL in the germline V gene. The CDR3 is CASSPRDGSYDEQFF. For the CDR3, the DNA is TGCGCCAGCAGCCCTCGGGACGGCTCCTACGATGAGCAGTTCTTC.

This clonotype was detected a few times. The chain is built from TRBV7-9 and TRBJ1-1; D possibly corresponds to TRBD1 (5 bases). In germline, CDR1 is SEHNR, CDR2 FQNEAQ (reference sequence). Trimming took off 5 bases at V and 4 bases at J, with 11 bases between the two ends. This CDR3 comprises 13 residues. CDR3 amino acids: CASSPGSATEAFF. DNA of the CDR3: TGTGCCAGCAGCCCAGGGTCGGCCACTGAAGCTTTCTTT.

This clonotype occurred a few times. This chain joins TRBV7-2 and TRBJ2-1; TRBD1 matches 9 bases. Trimming took 3 bases from V and 0 from J; bases not matched to a gene: 15. Germline V gene data show CDR1 as SGHTA and CDR2 as FQGNSA. This CDR3 contains 20 residues. CDR3 sequence (DNA): TGTGCCAGCAGCTTCCCGGGACAGGGACTCTCAGCTTTCTCCTACAATGAGCAGTTCTTC. Translating gives CASSFPGQGLSAFSYNEQFF.

This CDR3 reads CASSQGLAVQETQYF. The DNA for the CDR3 is TGCGCCAGCAGCCAAGGACTAGCGGTCCAAGAGACCCAGTACTTC. V is TRBV4-3 and J is TRBJ2-5; TRBD2 matches at 9 bases. J lost 1 base, V lost 1 base, and 1 base had no gene match. The CDR3 sequence is 15 residues long. Germline CDR1 is LGHNA and CDR2 is YSLEER.